This T cell receptor beta chain came from a study of T cell responses to AZD1222 COVID-19 vaccine. Study-wide context: The analysis combined second doses at about 4 or about 12 weeks. General study results and limits: Repertoires were collected only later (after the peak T cell response had occurred). Increases in Spike-specific TCR breadth and depth were seen after two AZD1222 doses.

With regard to this clone: Its antigen is not known. The same CDR3 also results from other DNA sequences found in this sample.

Using immunoSEQ multiplex PCR, the repertoire was profiled, and TCRdb retains in-frame clones only, with some absent. Of 100,000 to 150,000 clones in the sample, about nine tenths were seen once. The ends were cut back, 3 bases at V and 2 bases at J, with 4 bases in the middle. The CDR3 loop spans 12 amino acids. Looked up from germline, CDR1 is SGDLS and CDR2 is YYNGEE. V gene TRBV9 combines with J gene TRBJ2-3; D ambiguous. This receptor was identified in an adult in good health. Material: peripheral blood, obtained on day 0 of AZD1222 vaccination. Here the CDR3 reads CASSATTDTQYF. In DNA form, the CDR3 reads TGTGCCAGCAGCGCCACCACAGATACGCAGTATTTT.